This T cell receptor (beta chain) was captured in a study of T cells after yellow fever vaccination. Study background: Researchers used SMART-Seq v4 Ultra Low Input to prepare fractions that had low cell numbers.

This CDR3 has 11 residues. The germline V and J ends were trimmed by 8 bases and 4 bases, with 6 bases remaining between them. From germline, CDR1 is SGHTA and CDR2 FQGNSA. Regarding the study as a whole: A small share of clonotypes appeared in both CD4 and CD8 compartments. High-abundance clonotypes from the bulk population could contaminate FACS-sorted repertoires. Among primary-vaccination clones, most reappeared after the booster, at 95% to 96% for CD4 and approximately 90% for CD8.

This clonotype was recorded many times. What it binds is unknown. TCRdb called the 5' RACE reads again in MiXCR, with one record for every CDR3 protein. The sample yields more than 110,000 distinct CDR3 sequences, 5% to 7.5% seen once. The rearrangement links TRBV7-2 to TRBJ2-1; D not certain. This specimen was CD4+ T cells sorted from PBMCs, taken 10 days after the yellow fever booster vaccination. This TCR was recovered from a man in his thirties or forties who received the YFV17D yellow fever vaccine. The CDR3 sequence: CASGVYNEQFF. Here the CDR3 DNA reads TGTGCCAGCGGGGTGTACAATGAGCAGTTCTTC.